This T cell receptor (beta chain) was profiled in a study of blood T cell repertoires in COVID-19 (dated by TCRdb to the early 2020s). Study-level background: Collaborator samples came from the United States, Italy and Spain and covered acute and convalescent phases of COVID-19. The material from the prospective study consisted of cDNA or gDNA derived from T cells, B-cell-depleted T cells, or PBMCs. Deeply sampled blood TCRbeta repertoires from subjects exposed to, actively infected with, or recovered from COVID-19 were included in the dataset. The repertoires were released in a freely available public database meant as a resource for research on the immune response to SARS-CoV-2. Samples were obtained from the ongoing ImmuneRACE study (first 160 participants) and from over 1,000 subjects provided by 6 global collaborators. Sample metadata almost always included a de-identified subject ID, COVID-19 status, age in years and sex. Where available, HLA class I and class II types were obtained from metadata supplied by the sample provider rather than from assay-based typing.

The collaborating institutions used their own protocols to collect whole blood in K2EDTA tubes. For TCRbeta analysis, collaborators shipped samples in one of three forms: frozen whole blood, isolated PBMCs, or DNA extracted from either of those sample types. Turning to this clone: Its target antigen remains unknown. Base qualities are missing; no much larger clone stands one base away.

The paper's findings and limits, for the study overall: The amount of clinical and demographic metadata varied by source and participant and was provided uncurated.

V sheds 2 bases and J sheds 5 bases, leaving 8 bases between their ends. CDR1 and CDR2 are drawn from the germline V gene: SGDLS, YYNGEE. CDR3 length: 13 amino acids, cysteine to phenylalanine. Just the 39-base CDR3 DNA is kept, in frame starting at base 1. TCRbeta CDR3 regions were amplified from genomic DNA using the immunoSEQ Assay, a bias-controlled multiplex PCR. Per the authors' processing: Nucleated cell counts per sample were estimated from amplification of reference gene primers within the assay. To quantify the absolute abundance of each unique TCRbeta CDR3 rearrangement, sequence reads were collapsed and filtered. For each sample, productive Simpson clonality was calculated as the square root of Simpson's diversity index across productive rearrangements. Here the immuneACCESS table is served through TCRdb, limited to in-frame sequences with V and J called. Missing clones are a known gap in these copies; in checked studies unresolved V genes cover under half, and the rest lacks a known reason. V, J and clone size reflect that table, while D and trimming were determined from the DNA. The sample table lists 25,000 to 35,000 clones, approximately 84% of them with a count of one. The ten largest account for 40% to 50% of the sample.

Recombination joined TRBV9 with TRBJ2-1; 6 matching bases give a weak D call of TRBD1. Material: peripheral blood. This TCR derives from a woman older than 75 with acute or convalescent COVID-19. In nucleotide form, the sequence is TGTGCCAGCAGCGTGGGGACAAACAATGAGCAGTTCTTC. The encoded protein is CASSVGTNNEQFF.